Listed here are 11 T cell receptor beta chains from one sample, sequenced in a study of T-cell reconstitution after alpha-beta-depleted transplantation in children. Unique molecular identifiers were used to barcode this TCRbeta library. MiXCR, applied by TCRdb to the PCR reads, yields one record per CDR3 protein. The table includes some 600,000 distinct CDR3 sequences, under 15% detected once. The sequences come from PBMCs, mostly from graft donor cells, collected 360 days after TCRalphabeta/CD19-depleted stem cell transplant. The receptors originated from a male patient between 10 and 17 years old who had a stem cell transplant for acute myeloid leukemia, so the T cells may come from the graft donor.

V is TRBV7-9 and J is TRBJ2-5; tentative D call: TRBD2 (6 bases). The CDR3 length is 14 residues. Germline V gene lookup returns CDR1 SEHNR and CDR2 FQNEAQ (reference sequence). Trimming shortened V by 1 base and J by 8 bases, and 14 bases separated the two germline ends. The CDR3 region is CASSLDSGYGTQYF. The CDR3 coding sequence is TGTGCCAGCAGCTTAGATAGCGGTTATGGAACCCAGTACTTC.

The chain has TRBV6-4 and TRBJ2-1; no clear D gene. Germline V lookup: CDR1 MRHNA, CDR2 SNTAGT. Trimming stripped 5 bases from V and 2 bases from J, with 10 bases between. The CDR3 has 14 residues. This CDR3 is CASSPSGPYNEQFF. CDR3 nucleotide sequence: TGTGCCAGCAGTCCCTCGGGTCCCTACAATGAGCAGTTCTTC.

This clonotype appeared many times. This rearrangement joins TRBV5-1 to TRBJ2-1; a weak D match, TRBD2 (6 bases). The V gene lost 1 base and the J gene lost 4 bases, with 21 bases spanning the gap. CDR3 length: 18 amino acids. In germline, CDR1 is SGHRS, CDR2 YFSETQ. The CDR3 coding sequence is TGCGCCAGCAGCTTGAAGTTTCTAGCGCGAGATGCTTACAATGAGCAGTTCTTC. The encoded protein is CASSLKFLARDAYNEQFF.

The chain couples TRBV7-3 to TRBJ2-5; 11 bases are a match to TRBD2. Germline V gene lookup returns CDR1 SGHTA and CDR2 FQGTGA. The CDR3 has 16 residues. J lost 4 bases, V lost 4 bases, and 8 bases had no gene match. The CDR3 sequence: CASSSGLLAGAETQYF. For the CDR3, the DNA is TGTGCCAGCAGCTCCGGGTTACTAGCGGGAGCAGAGACCCAGTACTTC. Together with reference TRBV7-3 and TRBJ2-5, the CDR3 gives the full variable domain: GAGVSQTPSNKVTEKGKYVELRCDPISGHTALYWYRQSLGQGPEFLIYFQGTGAADDSGLPNDRFFAVRPEGSVSTLKIQRTERGDSAVYLCASSSGLLAGAETQYFGPGTRLLVL.

This clonotype came up a few times. The chain employs TRBV11-2 and TRBJ2-5; TRBD2 matches 12 bases. The germline CDR1 and CDR2 sequences are SGHAT and FQNNGV. V dropped 5 bases and J dropped 6; count of bases not matched to a gene: 16. The CDR3 covers 18 residues. CDR3 nucleotides: TGTGCCAGCAGCCTCATGCCTCGGACTAGCGGGGAGGGGAAGACCCAGTACTTC. Its translation is CASSLMPRTSGEGKTQYF.

In this sample, this clonotype turned up many times. The chain is built from TRBV20-1 and TRBJ2-7; no reliable D call. Germline V CDR1 and CDR2: DFQATT, SNEGSKA (reference sequence). The CDR3 sequence is 13 residues long. The V end lost 5 bases, the J end lost 0 bases, and 11 bases lay between the germline ends. CDR3 in amino acids: CSAFNGYSYEQYF. DNA of the CDR3: TGCAGTGCTTTCAACGGGTACTCCTACGAGCAGTACTTC.

This clonotype was seen just once. As the CDR3 is not closed by the conserved phenylalanine or tryptophan, this likely results from a read error. The CDR3 DNA is TGTGCCAGCCGACAGGGGGCCGGGACCGGGGAGCTGTTTTAT. Its translation: CASRQGAGTGELFY. The V and J genes are TRBV2 and TRBJ2-2; TRBD1 aligns across 10 bases. This CDR3 is 14 amino acids long. V lost 8 bases and J lost 5; bases outside the gene matches: 5. In germline, CDR1 is SNHLY, CDR2 FYNNEI.

This clonotype was seen repeatedly, ten times or more. This chain joins TRBV20-1 and TRBJ1-5, with D tentatively TRBD1 (5 bases). V was cut by 0 bases and J by 6 bases, with 21 bases left in between. The CDR3 is 17 residues long. Germline assignment: CDR1 DFQATT and CDR2 SNEGSKA (reference sequence). The CDR3 DNA reads TGCAGTGCTAGAGACAGATTGCGCAGGGAAGGAGGTCAGCCCCAGCATTTT. Translation gives CSARDRLRREGGQPQHF.

J is TRBJ1-5 and V is TRBV7-8, with TRBD1 as a possible D gene (5 bases). Germline loops: CDR1 SGHVS, CDR2 FQNEAQ. Trimming cost V 5 bases and J 4 bases, with 12 bases left between them. The CDR3 contains 14 residues. CDR3 sequence (DNA): TGTGCCAGCAGCCCAGCCGGGGCGAATCAGCCCCAGCATTTT. Protein: CASSPAGANQPQHF.

This clonotype was detected only a few times. The chain links TRBV4-3 to TRBJ1-3; no definite D call. Germline assignment: CDR1 LGHNA and CDR2 YSLEER. The CDR3 is 18 residues long. The ends were cut back, 1 base at V and 0 bases at J, with 16 bases in the middle. The CDR3 DNA reads as TGCGCCAGCAGCCAAGGCCCCCAGACCGAGATCTCTGGAAACACCATATATTTT. Translated: CASSQGPQTEISGNTIYF.

V usage is TRBV28 and J usage is TRBJ1-5; D might be TRBD1 (6 bases). V lost 4 bases to trimming and J lost 0 bases, with 10 bases between them. The length of the CDR3 is 15 residues. Germline-derived CDR1 and CDR2 are MDHEN and SYDVKM. CDR3 coding DNA: TGTGCCAGCAGTTCTGCGGACAGTAGCAATCAGCCCCAGCATTTT. This gives the protein CASSSADSSNQPQHF. Full variable domain (rest looked up from reference TRBV28 and TRBJ1-5): DVKVTQSSRYLVKRTGEKVFLECVQDMDHENMFWYRQDPGLGLRLIYFSYDVKMKEKGDIPEGYSVSREKKERFSLILESASTNQTSMYLCASSSADSSNQPQHFGDGTRLSIL.